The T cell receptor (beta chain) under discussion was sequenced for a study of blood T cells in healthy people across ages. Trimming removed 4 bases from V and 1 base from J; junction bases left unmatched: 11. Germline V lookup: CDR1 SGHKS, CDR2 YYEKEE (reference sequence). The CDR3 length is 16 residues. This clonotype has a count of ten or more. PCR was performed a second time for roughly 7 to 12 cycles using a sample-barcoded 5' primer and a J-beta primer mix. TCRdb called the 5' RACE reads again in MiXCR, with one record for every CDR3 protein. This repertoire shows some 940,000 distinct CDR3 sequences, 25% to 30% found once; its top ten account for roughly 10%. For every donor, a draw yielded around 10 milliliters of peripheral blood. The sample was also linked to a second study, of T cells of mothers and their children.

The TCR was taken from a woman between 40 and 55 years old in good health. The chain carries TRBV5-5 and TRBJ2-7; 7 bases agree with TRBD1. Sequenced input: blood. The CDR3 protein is CASSRVGTATSYEQYF. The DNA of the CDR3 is TGTGCCAGCAGCCGAGTAGGGACAGCGACGTCCTACGAGCAGTACTTC.